These 16 T cell receptor beta chains came from one sample sequenced in a study of T-cell reconstitution after alpha-beta-depleted transplantation in children. A library of TCRbeta sequences, prepared with unique molecular identifiers, was generated. A single record per CDR3 protein comes from TCRdb applying MiXCR to the PCR reads. The repertoire consists of around 250,000 distinct CDR3 sequences, with about a quarter occurring once and the leading ten covering over 2.5%. The material was PBMCs, obtained before TCRalphabeta/CD19-depleted stem cell transplant. The receptors were sampled from a girl aged 2 to 10 with Fanconi anemia, due to receive a stem cell transplant.

Regarding this clonotype: An end of the junction differs from the germline gene, which may be a read error. The chain recombines TRBV5-1 with TRBJ2-6; a possible D gene is TRBD1 (5 bases). The length of the CDR3 is 14 residues. Germline V gives CDR1 SGHRS, CDR2 YFSETQ. CDR3: CASSLRSGANVLAF. The CDR3 DNA is TGCGCCAGCAGCTTACGGTCTGGGGCCAACGTCCTGGCTTTC.

The chain has TRBV5-1 and TRBJ1-5; a weak D match, TRBD1 (5 bases). The CDR3 covers 13 residues. CDR1 and CDR2 from the germline V gene are SGHRS and YFSETQ. The ends were cut back, 4 bases at V and 7 bases at J, with 12 bases in the middle. The CDR3 reads CASSREGFQPQHF. CDR3 DNA: TGCGCCAGCAGCCGGGAGGGGTTCCAGCCCCAGCATTTT.

This clonotype came up many times. The chain couples TRBV7-2 to TRBJ2-5, with D possibly TRBD2 on 5 matching bases. CDR3 length equals 14 residues. Between the trimmed V and J ends, which lost 5 bases and 7 bases, there was a span of 17 bases. Per the germline V gene, CDR1 is SGHTA and CDR2 is FQGNSA. The CDR3 sequence: CASSPHLEGVTQYF. The CDR3 DNA reads TGTGCCAGCAGCCCCCATCTAGAGGGAGTGACCCAGTACTTC.

In its sample, this clonotype was seen a few times. The chain combines TRBV20-1 with TRBJ2-7; the match to TRBD1 covers 8 bases. The CDR3 extends over 14 amino acids. The J segment lost 3 bases and the V segment lost 4 bases, leaving 8 bases of the junction unmatched. Germline loops: CDR1 DFQATT, CDR2 SNEGSKA (reference sequence). The CDR3 reads CSAKRSDRDYEQYF. The CDR3 DNA reads TGCAGTGCTAAGAGGTCGGACAGGGACTACGAGCAGTACTTC.

This clonotype has more than one count but fewer than ten. This chain connects TRBV5-1 to TRBJ2-1; no reliable D call. There are 15 residues in the CDR3. V was clipped by 4 bases and J by 3 bases, with 14 bases between them. Germline V gene data show CDR1 as SGHRS and CDR2 as YFSETQ. The CDR3 spells CASSLNHPGYNEQFF. The CDR3 DNA reads as TGCGCCAGCAGCCTAAACCATCCGGGCTACAATGAGCAGTTCTTC.

The sample holds many counts of this clonotype. The chain couples TRBV12-3 or TRBV12-4 to TRBJ2-3; 8 nucleotides align to TRBD2. Unmatched junction bases numbered 9, after V lost 2 bases and J lost 2 bases. The CDR3 is 17 residues long. CDR3 protein: CASSLLAGTSDTDTQYF. The CDR3 DNA reads as TGTGCCAGCAGTTTATTAGCCGGGACTAGTGACACAGATACGCAGTATTTT.

The table lists this clonotype with a count of one. V usage is TRBV20-1 and J usage is TRBJ2-7; 8 positions agree with TRBD2. The CDR3 runs 13 residues. V shed 3 bases and J 4 bases; nucleotides not matched to a gene: 5. Germline values: CDR1 DFQATT, CDR2 SNEGSKA (reference sequence). CDR3 in DNA: TGCAGTGCTAGCGGGGGGGCCGGATACGAGCAGTACTTC. Translated: CSASGGAGYEQYF.

This clonotype was detected many times. The gene calls are TRBV4-1 and TRBJ2-3, with D possibly TRBD2 on 5 matching bases. From germline, CDR1 is MGHRA and CDR2 YSYEKL. The length of the CDR3 is 13 residues. V lost 2 bases to trimming and J lost 9 bases, with 12 bases between them. Written as DNA, the CDR3 is TGCGCCAGCAGCCAATTCCGTCGGGAAACGCAGTATTTT. Protein sequence: CASSQFRRETQYF.

This clonotype has just a few counts. The chain is built from TRBV7-9 and TRBJ2-1, with a weak D call TRBD2 (6 bases). Trimming removed 3 bases at V and 2 bases at J, with 11 bases between. This CDR3 spans 15 amino acids. CDR1 and CDR2 (germline): SEHNR, FQNEAQ (reference sequence). The CDR3 loop reads CASSLTGSAYNEQFF. Written as DNA, the CDR3 is TGTGCCAGCAGCTTGACCGGGAGTGCCTACAATGAGCAGTTCTTC.

The chain recombines TRBV15 with TRBJ2-1, with 7 bases matching TRBD2. The CDR3 has 18 residues. After removal of 0 bases from V and 8 bases from J, the junction contained 16 bases not matched to a gene. Looked up from germline, CDR1 is LNHNV and CDR2 is YYDKDF (reference sequence). The CDR3 DNA reads TGTGCCACCAGCAGAGATCGGGGTTGGGGCGGGAGTAGGGATGAGCAGTTCTTC. Translated, it gives CATSRDRGWGGSRDEQFF.

The chain carries TRBV9 and TRBJ2-7; D is unresolved. Germline V CDR1 and CDR2: SGDLS, YYNGEE. The CDR3 has 15 amino acids. Deletions cut 0 bases from V and 1 base from J, with 11 bases between. The CDR3 is CASSVAGARSYEQYF. The CDR3 DNA reads as TGTGCCAGCAGCGTAGCTGGCGCCCGATCCTACGAGCAGTACTTC.

CDR3 loop: CASSFSEQETQYF. In nucleotides, the CDR3 is TGTGCCAGCAGTTTTTCGGAGCAAGAGACCCAGTACTTC. The chain uses TRBV12-3 or TRBV12-4 and TRBJ2-5; no definite D call. V dropped 3 bases and J dropped 2 bases, with 7 bases sitting between them. The CDR3 has 13 residues.

This clonotype was found many times. The chain uses TRBV7-3 and TRBJ2-3; D gene unclear. Trimming pared 6 bases from V and 3 bases from J, leaving 10 bases between. Germline CDR1 and CDR2: SGHTA and FQGTGA. The CDR3 is 13 amino acids. The CDR3 reads CASSLSGTDTQYF. CDR3 DNA sequence: TGTGCCAGCAGTTTGTCCGGGACAGATACGCAGTATTTT.

This clonotype was seen repeatedly, ten times or more. This rearrangement joins TRBV5-1 to TRBJ2-2; TRBD2 matches 13 bases. The ends lost 4 bases at V and 2 bases at J; junction bases unmatched: 2. The CDR3 totals 16 residues. CDR1 SGHRS and CDR2 YFSETQ come from the germline V gene. CDR3 coding DNA: TGCGCCAGCAGCGGACTAGCGGGAGTTAACACCGGGGAGCTGTTTTTT. Translating gives CASSGLAGVNTGELFF.

The V call is TRBV7-6, the J call TRBJ2-2; D is possibly TRBD1 or TRBD2 (6 bases each). Germline CDR1 is SGHVS and CDR2 is FNYEAQ. Trimming shortened V by 5 bases and J by 3 bases, and 10 bases separated the two germline ends. There are 14 residues in the CDR3. The CDR3 DNA is TGTGCCAGCAGCCCGAGGGGGGACACCGGGGAGCTGTTTTTT. This encodes CASSPRGDTGELFF.

This clonotype appeared many times. The chain has TRBV7-8 and TRBJ2-3, with D perhaps matching TRBD2 (6 bases). The CDR3 runs to 14 residues. Trimming pared 5 bases from V and 2 bases from J, leaving 11 bases between. Germline V gene sequence: CDR1 SGHVS, CDR2 FQNEAQ. The CDR3 here is CASSPTSNTDTQYF. The CDR3 DNA reads TGTGCCAGCAGCCCCACTAGCAACACAGATACGCAGTATTTT.